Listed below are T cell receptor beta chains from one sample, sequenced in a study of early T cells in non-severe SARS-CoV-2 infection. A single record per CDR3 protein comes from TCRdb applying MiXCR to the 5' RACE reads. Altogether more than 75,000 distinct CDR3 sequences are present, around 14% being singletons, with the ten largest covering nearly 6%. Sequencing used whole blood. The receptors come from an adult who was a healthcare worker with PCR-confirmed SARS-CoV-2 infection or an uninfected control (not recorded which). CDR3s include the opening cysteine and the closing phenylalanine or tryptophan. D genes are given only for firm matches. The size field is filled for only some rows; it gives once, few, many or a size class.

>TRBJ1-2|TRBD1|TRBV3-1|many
CASSQDPLIGGANGYTF
TGTGCCAGCAGCCAAGACCCACTCATAGGGGGCGCAAATGGCTACACCTTC
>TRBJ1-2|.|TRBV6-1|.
CASRSLAPGYGYTF
TGTGCCAGCAGGTCCTTGGCCCCCGGGTATGGCTACACCTTC
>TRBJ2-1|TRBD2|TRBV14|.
CASSRGRGTRSYNEQFF
TGTGCCAGCAGCCGGGGTAGGGGGACTAGATCCTACAATGAGCAGTTCTTC
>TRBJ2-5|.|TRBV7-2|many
CASSFLGSETQYF
TGTGCCAGCAGCTTCCTAGGTTCGGAGACCCAGTACTTC
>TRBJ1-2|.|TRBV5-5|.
CASSLVPEINYGYTF
TGTGCCAGCAGCTTGGTCCCAGAAATTAACTATGGCTACACCTTC
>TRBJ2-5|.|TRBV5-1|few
CASSLGGKQETQYF
TGCGCCAGCAGCTTAGGAGGCAAACAAGAGACCCAGTACTTC
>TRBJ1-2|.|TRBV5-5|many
CASSLADYGYTF
TGTGCCAGCAGCTTGGCTGACTATGGCTACACCTTC
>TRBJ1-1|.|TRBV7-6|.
CASSLDGQMRNTEAFF
TGTGCCAGCAGCTTAGACGGACAGATGAGGAACACTGAAGCTTTCTTT
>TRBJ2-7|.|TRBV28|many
CASSFEAAPSLEQYF
TGTGCCAGCAGTTTCGAAGCAGCTCCGAGTCTCGAGCAGTACTTC
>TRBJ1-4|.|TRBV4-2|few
CASSQRRYGEKLFF
TGTGCCAGCAGCCAACGCAGGTACGGCGAAAAACTGTTTTTT
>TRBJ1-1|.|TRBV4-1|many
CASSQVGISEAFF
TGCGCCAGCAGCCAAGTGGGGATCTCTGAAGCTTTCTTT
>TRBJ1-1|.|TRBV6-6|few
CASSPPQGRNTEAFF
TGTGCCAGCAGCCCCCCACAGGGAAGAAACACTGAAGCTTTCTTT
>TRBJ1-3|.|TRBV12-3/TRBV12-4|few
CASSGTAGNTIYF
TGTGCCAGCAGTGGTACGGCTGGAAACACCATATATTTT
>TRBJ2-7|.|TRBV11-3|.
CASSSPGDEQYF
TGTGCCAGCAGCTCACCAGGGGACGAGCAGTACTTC
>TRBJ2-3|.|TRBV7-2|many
CASSLELHHPTDTQYF
TGTGCCAGCAGCTTAGAATTGCACCACCCCACAGATACGCAGTATTTT
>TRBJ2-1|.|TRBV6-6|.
CAGGEYEQFF
TGTGCCGGAGGGGAGTATGAGCAGTTCTTC
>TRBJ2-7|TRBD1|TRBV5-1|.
CASSYGTEYEQYF
TGCGCCAGCAGCTACGGGACAGAATACGAGCAGTACTTC
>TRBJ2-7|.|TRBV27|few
CASSLALGPEQYF
TGTGCCAGCAGTTTAGCGCTAGGGCCCGAGCAGTACTTC
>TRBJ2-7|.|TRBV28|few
CASRPTRTTALQKTYEQYF
TGTGCCAGCAGGCCTACTCGGACTACTGCACTCCAAAAGACCTACGAGCAGTACTTC
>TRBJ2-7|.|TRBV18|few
CASSPGHRNEQYF
TGTGCCAGCTCACCGGGACACCGTAACGAGCAGTACTTC
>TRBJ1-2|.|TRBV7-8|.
CASSLVSGNYGYTF
TGTGCCAGCAGCTTAGTATCAGGGAACTATGGCTACACCTTC
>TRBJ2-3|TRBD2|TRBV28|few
CASSLLAVHNTQYF
TGTGCCAGCAGCCTCCTAGCGGTCCACAATACGCAGTATTTT
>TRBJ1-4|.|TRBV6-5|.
CASKGHLNEKLFF
TGTGCCAGCAAGGGACACCTTAATGAAAAACTGTTTTTT
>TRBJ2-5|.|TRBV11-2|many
CASSLVAAVEETQYF
TGTGCCAGCAGCTTAGTTGCGGCCGTGGAAGAGACCCAGTACTTC
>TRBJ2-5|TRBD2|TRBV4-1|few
CASSHPGLAGGPVRETQYF
TGCGCCAGCAGCCACCCGGGACTAGCGGGAGGGCCTGTTAGAGAGACCCAGTACTTC
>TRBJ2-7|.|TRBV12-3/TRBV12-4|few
CASSLGKAYEQYF
TGCGCCAGCAGTTTGGGCAAGGCCTACGAGCAGTACTTC
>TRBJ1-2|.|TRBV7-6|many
CASSLDGDGYTF
TGTGCCAGCAGCTTAGACGGTGATGGCTACACCTTC
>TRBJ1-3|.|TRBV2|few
CASSRQGSQGNTIYF
TGTGCCAGCAGTCGTCAAGGGTCCCAGGGCAACACCATATATTTT
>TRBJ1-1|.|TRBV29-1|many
CSVARMNTEAFF
TGCAGCGTTGCCCGGATGAACACTGAAGCTTTCTTT
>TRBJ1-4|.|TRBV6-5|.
CASSYSYTATNEKLFF
TGTGCCAGCAGTTACTCGTACACTGCAACTAATGAAAAACTGTTTTTT
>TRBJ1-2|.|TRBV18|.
CASTLSGSNYGYTF
TGTGCCAGCACCCTATCGGGGAGTAACTATGGCTACACCTTC
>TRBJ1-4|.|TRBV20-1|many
CSGAGRGEKLFF
TGCAGTGGTGCGGGACGTGGTGAAAAACTGTTTTTT
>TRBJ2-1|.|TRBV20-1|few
CSARGLDFYNEQFF
TGCAGTGCTAGAGGTTTGGACTTCTACAATGAGCAGTTCTTC
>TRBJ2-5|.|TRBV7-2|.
CASSLVIETQYF
TGTGCCAGCAGCTTAGTTATTGAGACCCAGTACTTC
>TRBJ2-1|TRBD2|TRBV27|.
CASRFLPGTSGEQFF
TGTGCCAGCAGATTCCTCCCAGGGACTAGCGGGGAGCAGTTCTTC
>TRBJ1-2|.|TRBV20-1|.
CSALHPGVTYGYTF
TGCAGTGCTCTACATCCAGGAGTTACCTATGGCTACACCTTC
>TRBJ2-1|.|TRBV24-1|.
CATSDPGSYRYNEQFF
TGTGCCACCAGTGATCCAGGGTCCTACCGTTACAATGAGCAGTTCTTC
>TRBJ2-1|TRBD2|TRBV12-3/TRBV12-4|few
CASSDSSGRGRMDEQFF
TGTGCCAGCAGTGATTCTAGCGGGAGAGGAAGGATGGATGAGCAGTTCTTC
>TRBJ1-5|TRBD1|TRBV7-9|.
CASSQDRGQNQPQHF
TGTGCCAGCAGCCAAGACAGGGGCCAAAATCAGCCCCAGCATTTT
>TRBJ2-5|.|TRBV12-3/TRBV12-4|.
CASRPSRHPRMQETQYF
TGTGCCAGCAGACCTAGTCGACACCCGAGGATGCAAGAGACCCAGTACTTC
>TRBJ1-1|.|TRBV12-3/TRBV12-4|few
CASSLHAAFF
TGTGCCAGCAGTTTACATGCGGCTTTCTTT